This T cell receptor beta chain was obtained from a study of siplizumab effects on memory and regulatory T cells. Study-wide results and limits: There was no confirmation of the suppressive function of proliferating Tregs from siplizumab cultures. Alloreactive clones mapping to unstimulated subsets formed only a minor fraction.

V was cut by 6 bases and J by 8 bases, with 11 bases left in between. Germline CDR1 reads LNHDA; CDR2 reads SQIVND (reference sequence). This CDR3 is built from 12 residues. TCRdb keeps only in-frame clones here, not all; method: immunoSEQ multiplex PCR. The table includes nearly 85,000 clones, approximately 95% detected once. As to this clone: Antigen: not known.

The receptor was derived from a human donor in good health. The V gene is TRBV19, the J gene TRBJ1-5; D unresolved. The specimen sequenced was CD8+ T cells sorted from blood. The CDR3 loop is CASRSPKEPQHF. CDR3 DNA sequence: TGTGCCAGTAGATCCCCTAAGGAGCCCCAGCATTTT. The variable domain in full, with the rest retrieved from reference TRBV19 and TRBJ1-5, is DGGITQSPKYLFRKEGQNVTLSCEQNLNHDAMYWYRQDPGQGLRLIYYSQIVNDFQKGDIAEGYSVSREKKESFPLTVTSAQKNPTAFYLCASRSPKEPQHFGDGTRLSIL.